The clone carrying this T cell receptor beta chain was counted at least ten times. Its specificity is not known. V gave up 0 bases and J gave up 4 bases, with 8 bases separating them. The CDR3 is 14 residues long. Germline V gene sequence: CDR1 SEHNR, CDR2 FQNEAQ (reference sequence). The data stem from a study of identical twins. Study conclusions and caveats: Memory repertoires showed no such pattern, whereas abundant cord blood beta clonotypes carried fewer insertions.

TCRdb called the 5' RACE reads again in MiXCR, with one record for every CDR3 protein. The sample lists around 250,000 distinct CDR3 sequences, about 8.9% occurring once. These same data were also listed under a study on yellow fever vaccine responses in identical twins.

This TCR was sampled from a woman in her late teens or twenties in good health. Sequencing was performed on CD8+ T cells sorted from blood. The chain couples TRBV7-9 to TRBJ2-3; D call uncertain. CDR3 sequence: CASSLALWADTQYF. In nucleotides, the CDR3 is TGTGCCAGCAGCTTAGCGCTTTGGGCAGATACGCAGTATTTT. Together with reference TRBV7-9 and TRBJ2-3, the CDR3 gives the full variable domain: DTGVSQNPRHKITKRGQNVTFRCDPISEHNRLYWYRQTLGQGPEFLTYFQNEAQLEKSRLLSDRFSAERPKGSFSTLEIQRTEQGDSAMYLCASSLALWADTQYFGPGTRLTVL.